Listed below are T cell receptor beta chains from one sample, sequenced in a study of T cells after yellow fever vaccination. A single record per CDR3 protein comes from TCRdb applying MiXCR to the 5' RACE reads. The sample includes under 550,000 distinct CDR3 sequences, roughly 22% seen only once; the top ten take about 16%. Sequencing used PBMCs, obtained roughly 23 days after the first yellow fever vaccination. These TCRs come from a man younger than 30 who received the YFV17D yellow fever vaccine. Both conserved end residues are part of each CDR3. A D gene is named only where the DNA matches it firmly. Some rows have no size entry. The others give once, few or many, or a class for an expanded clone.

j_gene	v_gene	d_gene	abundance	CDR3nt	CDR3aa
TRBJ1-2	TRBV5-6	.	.	TGTGCCAGCAGCTTGGCCGGGCGCCCCATGTGGGGCTACACCTTC	CASSLAGRPMWGYTF
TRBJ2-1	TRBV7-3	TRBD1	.	TGTGCCAGCAGCCGGAGTCCGGGACAGGAGTACAATGAGCAGTTCTTC	CASSRSPGQEYNEQFF
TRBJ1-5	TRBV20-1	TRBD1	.	TGCAGTGCTAGACCTGACAGGAGGGGGCATAGCAATCAGCCCCAGCATTTT	CSARPDRRGHSNQPQHF
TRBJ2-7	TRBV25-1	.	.	TGTGCCAGCAGTGCGGCAGGGTCCTTCTACGAGCAGTACTTC	CASSAAGSFYEQYF
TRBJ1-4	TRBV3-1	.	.	TGTGCCAGCAGCCCCCGGGGAAGGGCGGGCGAAAAACTGTTTTTT	CASSPRGRAGEKLFF
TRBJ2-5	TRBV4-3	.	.	TGCGCCAGCAGCCCGGTAGGGGAAGAGACCCAGTACTTC	CASSPVGEETQYF
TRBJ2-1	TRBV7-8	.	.	TGTGCCAGCAGTCATGGTGGCGGTGGGATCAGTTATGAGCAGTTCTTC	CASSHGGGGISYEQFF
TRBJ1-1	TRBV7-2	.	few	TGTGCCAGCAGCCCCTCCGTAGCGAACACTGAAGCTTTCTTT	CASSPSVANTEAFF
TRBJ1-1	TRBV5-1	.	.	TGCGCCAGCAATACGGCGAATCAAATCTACACTGAAGCTTTCTTT	CASNTANQIYTEAFF
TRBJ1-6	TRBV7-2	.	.	TGTGCCAGCAGTGTCGACGTTTTCCTACCCCTCCACTTT	CASSVDVFLPLHF
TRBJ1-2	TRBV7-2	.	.	TGTGCCAGCAGCATGGATATTAACTATGGCTACACCTTC	CASSMDINYGYTF
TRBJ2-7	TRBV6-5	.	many	TGTGCCAGCAGTTACTCGCCCGGGGGCGAGCAGTACTTC	CASSYSPGGEQYF
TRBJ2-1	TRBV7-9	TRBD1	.	TGTGCCAGCAGCTTTTCCGGGACAGGGCGGGATGAGCAGTTCTTC	CASSFSGTGRDEQFF
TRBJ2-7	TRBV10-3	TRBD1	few	TGTGCCATCAGTCTTCGTCCCGGGACAGGGGGCTACGAGCAGTACTTC	CAISLRPGTGGYEQYF
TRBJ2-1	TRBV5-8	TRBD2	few	TGTGCCAGCAGCCGGGCCGGGACTAGCGGCCCTAGCAGGCAGTTCTTC	CASSRAGTSGPSRQFF
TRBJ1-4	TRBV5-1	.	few	TGCGCCAGCAGCTTGGGTTCAGGGTCGGATGAAAAACTGTTTTTT	CASSLGSGSDEKLFF
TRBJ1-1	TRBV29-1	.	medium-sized	TGCAGCGTTGATGCGGGCAACGCTGAAGCTTTCTTT	CSVDAGNAEAFF
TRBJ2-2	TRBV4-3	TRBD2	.	TGCGCCAGCAGCCAAGAGCCGGGGGGTAACACCGGGGAGCTGTTTTTT	CASSQEPGGNTGELFF
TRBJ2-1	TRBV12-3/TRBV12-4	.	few	TGTGCCAGCAGTCTTACTTCGGGGGCGAAAGAGCAGTTCTTC	CASSLTSGAKEQFF
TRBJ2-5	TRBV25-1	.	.	TGTGCCAGTCAATTGTGGGGGCAAGAGACCCAGTACTTC	CASQLWGQETQYF
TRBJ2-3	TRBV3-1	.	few	TGTGCCAGCAGCCAAGATCGCCGCACAGATACGCAGTATTTT	CASSQDRRTDTQYF
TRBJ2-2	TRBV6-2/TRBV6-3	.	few	TGTGCCAGCAGTTTTTTGACAGCGAACACCGGGGAGCTGTTTTTT	CASSFLTANTGELFF
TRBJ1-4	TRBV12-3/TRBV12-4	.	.	TGTGCCAGCAGACCCGGGAGGATAGAAAAACTGTTTTTT	CASRPGRIEKLFF
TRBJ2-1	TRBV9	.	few	TGTGCCAGCAGCGCAAACAACCCGACCGACAATGAGCAGTTCTTC	CASSANNPTDNEQFF
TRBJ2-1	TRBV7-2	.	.	TGTGCCAGCATCCTGATGGACAGAAAGAATGAGCAGTTCTTC	CASILMDRKNEQFF
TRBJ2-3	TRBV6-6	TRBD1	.	TGTGCCGCCCGGACAGGGGGTTCAGATACGCAGTATTTT	CAARTGGSDTQYF
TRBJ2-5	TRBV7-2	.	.	TGTGCCAGCAGCTTACCACCCGGAGGGTTGGAGACCCAGTACTTC	CASSLPPGGLETQYF
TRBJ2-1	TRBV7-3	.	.	TGTGCCAGCAGCCCGGGGTCAGGGTCCTACAATGAGCAGTTCTTC	CASSPGSGSYNEQFF
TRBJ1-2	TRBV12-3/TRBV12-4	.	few	TGTGCCAGCAGAGGAGGTCGGGCAGCTAACTATGGCTACACCTTC	CASRGGRAANYGYTF
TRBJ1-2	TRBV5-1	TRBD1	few	TGCGCCAGCAGCCCTGAGACAGGGGCGAGGATCTATGGCTACACCTTC	CASSPETGARIYGYTF
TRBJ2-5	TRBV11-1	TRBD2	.	TGTGCCAGCAGCTTAGGGCTAGCGGGGAAGGATAACCAAGAGACCCAGTACTTC	CASSLGLAGKDNQETQYF
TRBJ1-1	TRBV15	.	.	TGTGCCACCAGCAGAGTGGGGGGGAACACTGGAGCTTTCTTT	CATSRVGGNTGAFF
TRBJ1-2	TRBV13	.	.	TGTGCCAGCAGCCCCCGGGGGACTAGTGAAGGCTACACCTTC	CASSPRGTSEGYTF
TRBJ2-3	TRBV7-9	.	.	TGTGCCAGCAGCTTAAATTTTGATACGCAGTATTTT	CASSLNFDTQYF
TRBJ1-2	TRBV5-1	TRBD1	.	TGCGCCAGCAGCGGATCAGGGGGAGGAACCTATGGCTACACCTTC	CASSGSGGGTYGYTF
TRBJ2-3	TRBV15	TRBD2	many	TGTGCCACCAGCAGAGCGGGGGAGGGGAGTGATACGCAGTATTTT	CATSRAGEGSDTQYF
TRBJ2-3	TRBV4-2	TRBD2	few	TGTGCCAGCAGCCAAGAAGGTCTAGCGGGGGGCAACACAGATACGCAGTATTTT	CASSQEGLAGGNTDTQYF
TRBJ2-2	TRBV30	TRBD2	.	TGTGCCTGGAGTGTATGGCGGGGGGGCACCGGGGAGCTGTTTTTT	CAWSVWRGGTGELFF
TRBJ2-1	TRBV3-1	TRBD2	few	TGTGCCAGCAGCCAACCTAGCGGGGGGGCTGGGAATGAGCAGTTCTTC	CASSQPSGGAGNEQFF
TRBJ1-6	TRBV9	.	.	TGTGCCAGCAGCGTAGCTCAGGGGAATTCACCCCTCCACTTT	CASSVAQGNSPLHF
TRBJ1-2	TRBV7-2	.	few	TGTGCCAGCAGCTTTGCGGGATTGAGCTATGGCTACACCTTC	CASSFAGLSYGYTF
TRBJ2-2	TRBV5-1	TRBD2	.	TGCGCCAGCAGCTTGCAAGGACTAGCGGGGTTGAACACCGGGGAGCTGTTTTTT	CASSLQGLAGLNTGELFF
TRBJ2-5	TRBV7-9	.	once	TGTGCCAGCAGCTTAGCACAGGGGACTCAAGAGACCCAGTACTTC	CASSLAQGTQETQYF
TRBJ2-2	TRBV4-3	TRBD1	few	TGCGCCAGCAGCCGGGACAGGCCCTTTGCGAACACCGGGGAGCTGTTTTTT	CASSRDRPFANTGELFF
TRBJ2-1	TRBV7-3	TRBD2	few	TGTGCCAGCAGCTTCGCGCTTACTAGCGGGGCCGGCCATGAGCAGTTCTTC	CASSFALTSGAGHEQFF
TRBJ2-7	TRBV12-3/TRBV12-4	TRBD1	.	TGTGCCAGCAGTCCATCGGGACAGGGGGCCGAGCAGTACTTC	CASSPSGQGAEQYF
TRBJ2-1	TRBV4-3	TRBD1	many	TGCGCCAGCAGCCAAGTCCCGGGGGGCGGGACAGGGGGCTCCTACAATGAGCAGTTCTTC	CASSQVPGGGTGGSYNEQFF
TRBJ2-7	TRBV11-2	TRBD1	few	TGTGCCAGCAGCCCCCGGGACAGGGGTAACTACGAGCAGTACTTC	CASSPRDRGNYEQYF
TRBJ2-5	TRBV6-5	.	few	TGTGCCAGCAGTTACCCAGGGGAGGGAGAGACCCAGTACTTC	CASSYPGEGETQYF
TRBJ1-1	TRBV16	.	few	TGTGCCAGCAGCCAATCAGCGACTGAAGCTTTCTTT	CASSQSATEAFF
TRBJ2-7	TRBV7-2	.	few	TGTGCCAGCAGCTTGCCGTCACAGGGTATCTACGAGCAGTACTTC	CASSLPSQGIYEQYF
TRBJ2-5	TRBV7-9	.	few	TGTGCCAGCAGCCCCCCGGTACAAGAGACCCAGTACTTC	CASSPPVQETQYF
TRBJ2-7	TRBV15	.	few	TGTGCCACCAGCAGTTATAGTTCCGACAGACCCTACGAGCAGTACTTC	CATSSYSSDRPYEQYF
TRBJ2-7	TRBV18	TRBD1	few	TGTGCCAGCTCTCGCCGGGACAGGGGTGACTACGAGCAGTACTTC	CASSRRDRGDYEQYF
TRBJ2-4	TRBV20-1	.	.	TGCAGTGTGGGCCGAGCCGTTGTAGCCAAAAACATTCAGTACTTC	CSVGRAVVAKNIQYF
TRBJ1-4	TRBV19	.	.	TGTGCCAGTAAATTGGCTGGTCAGGGCACTAATGAAAAACTGTTTTTT	CASKLAGQGTNEKLFF
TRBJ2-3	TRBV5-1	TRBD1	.	TGCGCCAGCAGCTTAGAGGCCAGGGGACAGGGAAGGGGCACGCAGTATTTT	CASSLEARGQGRGTQYF
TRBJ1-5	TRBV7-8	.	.	TGTGCCAGCAGCTTAGATGTTTACAGGGAGAGAGTTCAGCCCCAGCATTTT	CASSLDVYRERVQPQHF
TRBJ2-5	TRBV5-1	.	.	TGCGCCAGCAATTCGGAGACCCAGTACTTC	CASNSETQYF
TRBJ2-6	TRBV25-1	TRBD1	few	TGTGCCAGCAGTCGGCCGCCTGGACAGGGTACTTCTGGGGCCAACGTCCTGACTTTC	CASSRPPGQGTSGANVLTF